This T cell receptor beta chain was captured by sequencing in a study of T cell changes during pregnancy in multiple sclerosis. Assay: immunoSEQ multiplex PCR; the TCRdb copy retains only in-frame clones and omits some. The table has over 40,000 clones, 88% seen once. Trimming shortened V by 0 bases and J by 8 bases, and 13 bases separated the two germline ends. The CDR3 totals 14 residues. Germline V gene sequence: CDR1 SGHVS, CDR2 FQNEAQ. Specimen: CD8+ T cells from peripheral blood mononuclear cells, collected after pregnancy. J is TRBJ1-2 and V is TRBV7-8; D call uncertain. This TCR derives from a female donor in good health, enrolled as a control in a pregnancy study. The CDR3 reads CASSLAPGDRGYTF. The DNA of the CDR3 is TGTGCCAGCAGCTTAGCGCCCGGGGATCGGGGCTACACCTTC.